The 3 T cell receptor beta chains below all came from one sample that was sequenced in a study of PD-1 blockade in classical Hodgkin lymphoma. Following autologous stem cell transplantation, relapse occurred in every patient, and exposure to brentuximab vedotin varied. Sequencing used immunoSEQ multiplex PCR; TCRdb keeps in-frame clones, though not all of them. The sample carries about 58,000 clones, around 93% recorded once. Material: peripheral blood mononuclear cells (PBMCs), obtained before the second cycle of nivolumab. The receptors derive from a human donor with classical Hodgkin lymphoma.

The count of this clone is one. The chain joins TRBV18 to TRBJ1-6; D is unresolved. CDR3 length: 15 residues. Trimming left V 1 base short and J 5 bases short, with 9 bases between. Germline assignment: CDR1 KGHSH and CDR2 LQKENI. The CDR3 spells CASSPLGNNNSPLHF. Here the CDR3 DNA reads TGTGCCAGCTCACCACTGGGGAATAATAATTCACCCCTCCACTTT.

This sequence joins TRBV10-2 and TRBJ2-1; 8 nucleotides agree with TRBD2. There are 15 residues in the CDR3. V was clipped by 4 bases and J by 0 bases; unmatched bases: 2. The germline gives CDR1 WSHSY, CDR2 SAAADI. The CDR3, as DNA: TGCGCCAGCAGTGGGAGCGGGAGCTCCTACAATGAGCAGTTCTTC. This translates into CASSGSGSSYNEQFF.

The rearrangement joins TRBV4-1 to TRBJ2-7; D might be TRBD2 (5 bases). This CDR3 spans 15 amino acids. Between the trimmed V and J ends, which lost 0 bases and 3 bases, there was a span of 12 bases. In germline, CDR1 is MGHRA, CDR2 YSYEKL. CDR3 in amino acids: CASSQEGQRLYEQYF. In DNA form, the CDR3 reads TGCGCCAGCAGCCAAGAAGGGCAGCGGCTCTACGAGCAGTACTTC.